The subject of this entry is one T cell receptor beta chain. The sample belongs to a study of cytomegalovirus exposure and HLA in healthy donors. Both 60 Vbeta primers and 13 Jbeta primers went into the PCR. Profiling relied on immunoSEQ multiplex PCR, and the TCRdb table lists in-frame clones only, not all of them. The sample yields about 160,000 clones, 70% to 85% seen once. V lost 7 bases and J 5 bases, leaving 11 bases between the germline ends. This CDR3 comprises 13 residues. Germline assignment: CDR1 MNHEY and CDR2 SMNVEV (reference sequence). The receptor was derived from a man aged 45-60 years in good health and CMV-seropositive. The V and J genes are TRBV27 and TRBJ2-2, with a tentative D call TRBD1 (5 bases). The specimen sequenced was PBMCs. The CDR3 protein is CASIFGATGELFF. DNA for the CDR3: TGTGCCAGCATCTTTGGGGCGACCGGGGAGCTGTTTTTT.